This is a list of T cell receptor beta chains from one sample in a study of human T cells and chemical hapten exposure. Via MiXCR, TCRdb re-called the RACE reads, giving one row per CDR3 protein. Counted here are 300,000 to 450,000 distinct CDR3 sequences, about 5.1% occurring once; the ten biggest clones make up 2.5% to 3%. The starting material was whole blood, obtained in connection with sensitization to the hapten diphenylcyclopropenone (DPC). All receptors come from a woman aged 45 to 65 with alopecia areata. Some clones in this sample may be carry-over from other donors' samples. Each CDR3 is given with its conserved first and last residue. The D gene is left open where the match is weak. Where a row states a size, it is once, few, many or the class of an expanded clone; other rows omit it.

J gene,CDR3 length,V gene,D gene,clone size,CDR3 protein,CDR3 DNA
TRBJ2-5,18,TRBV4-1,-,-,CASSQERFRSKDRETQYF,TGCGCCAGCAGCCAAGAAAGATTCCGGAGCAAGGATAGGGAGACCCAGTACTTC
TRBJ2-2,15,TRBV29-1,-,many,CSVVAWTENTGELFF,TGCAGCGTTGTGGCCTGGACAGAGAACACCGGGGAGCTGTTTTTT
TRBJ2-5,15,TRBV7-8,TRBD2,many,CASSLSRAGRETQYF,TGTGCCAGCAGCTTATCGCGAGCGGGAAGGGAGACCCAGTACTTC
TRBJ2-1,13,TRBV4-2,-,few,CASSQEQNNEQFF,TGTGCCAGCAGCCAAGAACAGAACAATGAGCAGTTCTTC
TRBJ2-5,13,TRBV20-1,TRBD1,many,CSALGQYQETQYF,TGCAGTGCCTTGGGACAGTACCAAGAGACCCAGTACTTC
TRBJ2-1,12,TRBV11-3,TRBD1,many,CASSRTGFEQFF,TGTGCCAGCAGCCGGACAGGGTTTGAGCAGTTCTTC
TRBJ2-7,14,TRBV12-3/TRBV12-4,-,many,CASSFVGPRDEQYF,TGTGCCAGCAGTTTCGTGGGACCCAGGGACGAGCAGTACTTC
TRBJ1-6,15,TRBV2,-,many,CASSAESSYNSPLHF,TGTGCCAGCAGTGCGGAGAGCTCCTATAATTCACCCCTCCACTTT
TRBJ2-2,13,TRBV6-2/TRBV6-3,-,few,CASSQMNTGELFF,TGTGCCAGCAGCCAGATGAACACCGGGGAGCTGTTTTTT
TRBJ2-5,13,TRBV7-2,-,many,CASSGRGGETQYF,TGTGCCAGCAGCGGCAGGGGAGGGGAGACCCAGTACTTC
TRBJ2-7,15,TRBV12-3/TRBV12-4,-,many,CASSLRAGTPSEQYF,TGTGCCAGCAGTTTAAGGGCGGGGACCCCCTCCGAGCAGTACTTC
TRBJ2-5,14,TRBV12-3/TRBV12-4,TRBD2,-,CASSLRTSKETQYF,TGTGCCAGCAGTCTAAGGACTAGCAAAGAGACCCAGTACTTC
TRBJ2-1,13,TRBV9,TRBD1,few,CASSADRGDEQFF,TGTGCCAGCAGTGCCGACAGGGGGGATGAGCAGTTCTTC
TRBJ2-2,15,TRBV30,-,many,CAWSRKRVFTGELFF,TGTGCCTGGAGTAGGAAGCGGGTGTTCACCGGGGAGCTGTTTTTT
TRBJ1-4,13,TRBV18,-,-,CASQGRAEEKLFF,TGTGCCAGCCAGGGCAGGGCGGAGGAAAAACTGTTTTTT
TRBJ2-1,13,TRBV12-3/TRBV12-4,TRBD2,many,CASSFRGGNEQFF,TGTGCCAGCAGTTTTCGGGGGGGCAATGAGCAGTTCTTC
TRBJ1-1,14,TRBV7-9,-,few,CASSLVLGGTEAFF,TGTGCCAGCAGCTTAGTGCTGGGGGGCACTGAAGCTTTCTTT
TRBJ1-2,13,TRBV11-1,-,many,CASSLAKTVGYTF,TGTGCCAGCAGCTTAGCAAAGACAGTCGGCTACACCTTC
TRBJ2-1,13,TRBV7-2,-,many,CASSSRERNEQFF,TGTGCCAGCAGCTCTCGGGAAAGGAATGAGCAGTTCTTC
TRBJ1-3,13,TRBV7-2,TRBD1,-,CASTGGPGNTIYF,TGTGCCAGCACAGGGGGTCCTGGAAACACCATATATTTT
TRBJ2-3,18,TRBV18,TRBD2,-,CASSPPALAGGTAHTQYF,TGTGCCAGCTCACCACCTGCACTAGCGGGAGGAACAGCACATACGCAGTATTTT
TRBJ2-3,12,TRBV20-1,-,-,CSASGGRDTQYF,TGCAGTGCTAGCGGCGGACGGGATACGCAGTATTTT
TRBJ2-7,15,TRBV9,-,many,CASSVGSGVTYEQYF,TGTGCCAGCAGCGTAGGGAGTGGGGTCACCTACGAGCAGTACTTC
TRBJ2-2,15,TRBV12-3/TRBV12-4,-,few,CASIASGAIAGELFF,TGTGCCAGCATCGCCTCGGGGGCAATAGCAGGGGAGCTGTTTTTT
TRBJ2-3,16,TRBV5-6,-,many,CASSLGGPASTDTQYF,TGTGCCAGCAGCTTGGGGGGCCCAGCCAGCACAGATACGCAGTATTTT
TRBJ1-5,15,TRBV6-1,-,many,CASSASEFSNQPQHF,TGTGCCAGCAGTGCTTCCGAGTTTAGCAATCAGCCCCAGCATTTT
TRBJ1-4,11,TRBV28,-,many,CASSQAGKLFF,TGTGCCAGCAGTCAGGCGGGGAAACTGTTTTTT
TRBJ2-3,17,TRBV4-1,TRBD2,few,CASSQVRLAGRTDTQYF,TGCGCCAGCAGCCAAGTAAGACTAGCGGGTCGCACAGATACGCAGTATTTT
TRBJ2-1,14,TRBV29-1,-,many,CSVGRATSYNEQFF,TGCAGCGTTGGGAGGGCTACCTCCTACAATGAGCAGTTCTTC
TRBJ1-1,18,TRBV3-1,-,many,CASSQERRAGVMNTEAFF,TGTGCCAGCAGCCAAGAAAGAAGGGCAGGGGTTATGAACACTGAAGCTTTCTTT
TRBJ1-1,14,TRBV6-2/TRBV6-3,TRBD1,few,CASSFGQGSTEAFF,TGTGCCAGCAGTTTCGGACAGGGGTCCACTGAAGCTTTCTTT
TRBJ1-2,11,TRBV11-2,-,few,CASSALLDYTF,TGTGCCAGCAGCGCGCTGCTCGACTACACCTTC
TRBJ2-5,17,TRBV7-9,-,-,CASSSDGGGIGGETQYF,TGTGCCAGCAGCTCAGACGGTGGCGGGATAGGAGGAGAGACCCAGTACTTC
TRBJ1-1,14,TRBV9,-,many,CASSPSLLHTEAFF,TGTGCCAGCAGCCCGAGTCTCCTTCACACTGAAGCTTTCTTT
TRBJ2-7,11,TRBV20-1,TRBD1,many,CSAGQGPEQYF,TGCAGTGCGGGACAGGGGCCCGAGCAGTACTTC
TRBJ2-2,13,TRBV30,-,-,CAWSFAFTGELFF,TGTGCCTGGAGTTTTGCGTTCACCGGGGAGCTGTTTTTT
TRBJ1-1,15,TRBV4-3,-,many,CASSQVRELNTEAFF,TGCGCCAGCAGCCAAGTGAGGGAATTGAACACTGAAGCTTTCTTT
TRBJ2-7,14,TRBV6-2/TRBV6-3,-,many,CATLRGYVPGEQYF,TGTGCCACCTTAAGGGGCTACGTGCCAGGCGAGCAGTACTTC
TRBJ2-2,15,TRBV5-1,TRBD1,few,CASSLTTGHTGELFF,TGCGCCAGCAGCTTAACGACAGGGCACACCGGGGAGCTGTTTTTT
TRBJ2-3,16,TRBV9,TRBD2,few,CASSSLAGGVTDTQYF,TGTGCCAGCAGCTCCTTAGCGGGGGGAGTCACAGATACGCAGTATTTT
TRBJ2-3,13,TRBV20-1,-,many,CSATGGGTDTQYF,TGCAGTGCCACAGGGGGGGGCACAGATACGCAGTATTTT
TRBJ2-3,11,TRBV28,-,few,CASGRADTQYF,TGTGCCAGCGGGAGAGCGGATACGCAGTATTTT
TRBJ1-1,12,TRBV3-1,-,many,CASSQQGTEAFF,TGTGCCAGCAGCCAACAGGGCACTGAAGCTTTCTTT
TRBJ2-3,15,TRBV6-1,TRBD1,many,CASSLRQGDADTQYF,TGTGCCAGCAGTTTACGACAGGGGGACGCAGATACGCAGTATTTT
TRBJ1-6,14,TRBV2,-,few,CASGGTARNSPLHF,TGTGCCAGCGGGGGGACGGCGAGGAATTCACCCCTCCACTTT
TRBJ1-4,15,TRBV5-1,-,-,CASSPETGFNEKLFF,TGCGCCAGCAGCCCTGAAACAGGTTTCAATGAAAAACTGTTTTTT
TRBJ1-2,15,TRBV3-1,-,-,CASSPLSGAEYGYTF,TGTGCCAGCAGCCCTTTATCGGGGGCGGAATATGGCTACACCTTC
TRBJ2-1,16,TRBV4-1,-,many,CASSQGAENSYNEQFF,TGCGCCAGCAGCCAAGGGGCAGAAAACTCCTACAATGAGCAGTTCTTC
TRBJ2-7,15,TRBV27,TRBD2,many,CASSLTASGGHEQYF,TGTGCCAGCAGTTTAACTGCTAGCGGGGGCCACGAGCAGTACTTC
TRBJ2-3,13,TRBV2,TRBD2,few,CASIKRGADTQYF,TGTGCCAGCATTAAGCGGGGGGCAGATACGCAGTATTTT
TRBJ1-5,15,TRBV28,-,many,CASSFLTGSNQPQHF,TGTGCCAGCAGTTTCCTCACAGGGTCGAATCAGCCCCAGCATTTT
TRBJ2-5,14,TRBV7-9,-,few,CASSLQGLRETQYF,TGTGCCAGCAGCTTACAGGGTCTGCGCGAGACCCAGTACTTC
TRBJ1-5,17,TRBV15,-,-,CATSRDQLPTGVGPQHF,TGTGCCACCAGCAGAGACCAACTTCCGACAGGCGTGGGGCCCCAGCATTTT